This passage covers 22 T cell receptor beta chains from one sample sequenced in a study of blood T cells in healthy people across ages. Combining a sample-barcoded 5' primer with a J-beta primer mix, a second PCR ran for roughly 7 to 11 cycles. TCRdb ran MiXCR on the 5' RACE reads and lists one entry per CDR3 protein. The sample has fewer than 1,200,000 distinct CDR3 sequences, roughly 24% seen once; the top ten hold around 0.75%. These sequences were also reported in another study, on T cells of mothers and their children.

Sequenced input: blood. Receptors originate from a girl aged 2 to 10 in good health.

This clonotype occurred a few times. This rearrangement joins TRBV5-1 to TRBJ1-4, with D uncertain. Trimming cost V 0 bases and J 3 bases, with 6 bases left between them. Germline V gives CDR1 SGHRS, CDR2 YFSETQ. This CDR3 comprises 14 residues. The CDR3 region is CASSLVSSNEKLFF. DNA of the CDR3: TGCGCCAGCAGCTTGGTGTCGTCTAATGAAAAACTGTTTTTT.

This chain joins TRBV14 and TRBJ2-5; unclear D gene. The CDR3 consists of 16 residues. Looked up from germline, CDR1 is SGHDN and CDR2 is FVKESK. Trimming stripped 2 bases from V and 4 bases from J, with 17 bases between. Here the CDR3 DNA reads TGTGCCAGCAGCCAAACCATGACCACAGAATCAGAGACCCAGTACTTC. Protein: CASSQTMTTESETQYF. Combining the CDR3 with reference TRBV14 and TRBJ2-5 gives the whole variable domain EAGVTQFPSHSVIEKGQTVTLRCDPISGHDNLYWYRRVMGKEIKFLLHFVKESKQDESGMPNNRFLAERTGGTYSTLKVQPAELEDSGVYFCASSQTMTTESETQYFGPGTRLLVL.

The CDR3 loop reads CASSFPLWTPQWETQYF. Here the CDR3 DNA reads TGTGCCAGCAGTTTCCCCTTATGGACCCCACAGTGGGAGACCCAGTACTTC. The V gene is TRBV28, the J gene TRBJ2-5; no definite D call. The V gene's germline CDR1 is MDHEN and CDR2 SYDVKM. The CDR3 covers 17 residues. V lost 3 bases and J lost 5, with 22 bases in between.

This clonotype has a handful of counts. The genes are TRBV18 and TRBJ2-1; 10 nucleotides match TRBD2. Germline V gives CDR1 KGHSH, CDR2 LQKENI. V dropped 5 bases and J dropped 0; count of bases not matched to a gene: 4. The CDR3 has 16 amino acids. The CDR3 sequence: CASSTGLASSYNEQFF. The CDR3 DNA sequence: TGTGCCAGCTCAACGGGACTAGCGAGCTCCTACAATGAGCAGTTCTTC. Full variable domain (remainder filled in from reference TRBV18 and TRBJ2-1): NAGVMQNPRHLVRRRGQEARLRCSPMKGHSHVYWYRQLPEEGLKFMVYLQKENIIDESGMPKERFSAEFPKEGPSILRIQQVVRGDSAAYFCASSTGLASSYNEQFFGPGTRLTVL.

This clonotype turned up a few times. V usage is TRBV7-9 and J usage is TRBJ1-1; D ambiguous. The CDR3 totals 14 residues. Trimming left V 6 bases short and J 2 bases short, with 13 bases between. Germline V CDR1 and CDR2: SEHNR, FQNEAQ (reference sequence). The CDR3 reads CASSASELNTEAFF. The CDR3 DNA is TGTGCCAGCAGTGCGTCTGAGCTAAACACTGAAGCTTTCTTT. Based on the CDR3 plus reference TRBV7-9 and TRBJ1-1, the full variable domain is DTGVSQNPRHKITKRGQNVTFRCDPISEHNRLYWYRQTLGQGPEFLTYFQNEAQLEKSRLLSDRFSAERPKGSFSTLEIQRTEQGDSAMYLCASSASELNTEAFFGQGTRLTVV.

The chain joins TRBV11-3 to TRBJ2-2; 7 nucleotides match TRBD1. The germline V gene has CDR1 SGHNT and CDR2 YENEEA. The ends lost 3 bases at V and 3 bases at J; junction bases unmatched: 4. CDR3 length: 15 amino acids. CDR3 coding DNA: TGTGCCAGCAGCTTGCGGACAGGATACACCGGGGAGCTGTTTTTT. Amino acid sequence: CASSLRTGYTGELFF.

With respect to this clonotype: This clone may be a read error of a much larger clone one base away. The V call is TRBV7-6, the J call TRBJ2-2; TRBD2 might be the D (6 bases). V dropped 2 bases and J dropped 5 bases, with 9 bases sitting between them. CDR3 length equals 14 residues. Germline assignment: CDR1 SGHVS and CDR2 FNYEAQ. As DNA, the CDR3 is TGTGCCAGCAGCTTAATGGGGGGTACCGGGGAGCTGTTTTTT. It encodes CASSLMGGTGELFF.

This chain links TRBV27 with TRBJ2-5, with a weak D call TRBD2 (5 bases). The J call may be mistaken, given a closer DNA end match to TRBJ2-7. The CDR3 runs 14 residues. CDR1 MNHEY and CDR2 SMNVEV come from the germline V gene (reference sequence). The CDR3 reads CASSLSRDLGEQYF. The DNA for the CDR3 is TGTGCCAGCAGTTTATCTCGGGATCTTGGCGAGCAGTACTTC.

This rearrangement joins TRBV6-2 or TRBV6-3 to TRBJ2-5; tentative D call: TRBD2 (6 bases). V dropped 0 bases and J dropped 11 bases, with 13 bases sitting between them. Germline CDR1 MNHEY, CDR2 SVGEGT. The CDR3 runs 13 residues. CDR3 sequence reads: CASSYSRLREQYF. CDR3 sequence (DNA): TGTGCCAGCAGTTACTCACGCCTACGGGAGCAGTACTTC.

The chain employs TRBV7-9 and TRBJ2-7; D may be TRBD2 (6 bases). TRBJ2-1 matches the DNA end more closely, so the J call is doubtful. CDR1 is SEHNR and CDR2 is FQNEAQ in the germline V gene (reference sequence). This CDR3 has 14 residues. The CDR3 sequence is CASSGRGVVTEQFF. CDR3 bases: TGTGCCAGCAGCGGGCGGGGTGTCGTCACTGAGCAGTTCTTC.

CDR3 nucleotide sequence: TGCGCCAGCAGCCAAGATGGGGTTGTCACCCAGTACTTC. This gives the protein CASSQDGVVTQYF. The J gene is TRBJ2-5, the V gene TRBV4-1; no reliable D call. Between the trimmed V and J ends, which lost 0 bases and 8 bases, there was a span of 10 bases. The CDR3 extends over 13 amino acids. The germline CDR1 and CDR2 sequences are MGHRA and YSYEKL.

V is TRBV20-1 and J is TRBJ2-3; D call uncertain. From germline, CDR1 is DFQATT and CDR2 SNEGSKA (reference sequence). The CDR3 runs to 12 residues. Trimming took off 3 bases at V and 3 bases at J, with 7 bases between the two ends. For the CDR3, the DNA is TGCAGTGCTAGTAATCCGACAGATACGCAGTATTTT. It encodes CSASNPTDTQYF.

This chain's CDR3 is CASSLMSGDEQYF. The CDR3, as DNA: TGTGCCAGCAGCTTGATGTCTGGGGATGAGCAGTACTTC. The rearrangement uses TRBV11-2 and TRBJ2-7; D is ambiguous. V shed 3 bases and J shed 7 bases, with 13 bases lying between them. The CDR3 spans 13 residues. The germline V gene encodes CDR1 SGHAT and CDR2 FQNNGV.

The chain uses TRBV15 and TRBJ2-3; either TRBD1 or TRBD2 may supply D (6 bases each). V was cut by 0 bases and J by 3 bases, with 16 bases left in between. CDR3 length: 17 amino acids. Germline V gene lookup returns CDR1 LNHNV and CDR2 YYDKDF (reference sequence). The chain's CDR3 is CATSRDVSGGGTDTQYF. The CDR3 DNA follows: TGTGCCACCAGCAGAGATGTTAGCGGAGGGGGGACAGATACGCAGTATTTT.

This clonotype was seen once. This chain uses TRBV11-2 with TRBJ2-1; D unclear. Trimming shortened V by 0 bases and J by 5 bases, and 8 bases separated the two germline ends. From germline, CDR1 is SGHAT and CDR2 FQNNGV. The CDR3 is made up of 14 amino acids. The CDR3 sequence is CASSLDDTHNEQFF. The CDR3 nucleotides read TGTGCCAGCAGCTTAGATGATACCCACAATGAGCAGTTCTTC.

The chain uses TRBV6-5 and TRBJ1-4; D is unresolved. From germline, CDR1 is MNHEY and CDR2 SVGAGI. With 2 bases removed from V and 5 bases from J, the gap between germline ends came to 6 bases. CDR3 size: 13 residues. CDR3 coding DNA: TGTGCCAGCAGTTACGAAGTAAATGAAAAACTGTTTTTT. Translated: CASSYEVNEKLFF.

This clonotype has only a few counts. The chain employs TRBV29-1 and TRBJ2-5; the D is unclear. With the DNA end fitting TRBJ2-7 better, the J assignment may be wrong. The germline V gene has CDR1 SQVTM and CDR2 ANQGSEA. The CDR3 totals 14 residues. The CDR3 sequence is CSVVYQLEAYEQYF. Written as DNA, the CDR3 is TGCAGCGTTGTTTACCAGCTTGAGGCCTACGAGCAGTACTTC.

This clonotype was recorded a few times. This chain uses TRBV9 with TRBJ1-1, with D unclear. V dropped 4 bases and J dropped 4 bases, with 23 bases sitting between them. Germline-derived CDR1 and CDR2 are SGDLS and YYNGEE. The CDR3 runs to 17 residues. The CDR3 DNA sequence: TGTGCCAGCAGCCCTTCTACCTTAAGCCGGACGGGCACTGAAGCTTTCTTT. Its translation is CASSPSTLSRTGTEAFF.

This chain uses TRBV29-1 with TRBJ1-1; D is unclear. Per the germline V gene, CDR1 is SQVTM and CDR2 is ANQGSEA. With 2 bases removed from V and 0 bases from J, the gap between germline ends came to 7 bases. This CDR3 is built from 13 residues. The CDR3 spells CSVERRMNTEAFF. As DNA, the CDR3 is TGCAGCGTTGAAAGGAGAATGAACACTGAAGCTTTCTTT.

V and J are TRBV9 and TRBJ1-1, with D perhaps matching TRBD1 (5 bases). CDR3 length equals 15 residues. The V gene's germline CDR1 is SGDLS and CDR2 YYNGEE. V was shortened by 4 bases and J by 0 bases, with 13 bases between the two germline ends. The CDR3 coding sequence is TGTGCCAGCAGCCCAGCGGACACTCTGAACACTGAAGCTTTCTTT. Protein sequence: CASSPADTLNTEAFF.

This sequence joins TRBV12-3 or TRBV12-4 and TRBJ1-3; no clear D. V lost 8 bases and J lost 3, with 5 bases in between. This CDR3 contains 11 residues. CDR3 amino acids: CASDGGNTIYF. CDR3 DNA: TGTGCCAGCGACGGTGGAAACACCATATATTTT.

In its sample, this clonotype was seen once. The CDR3 nucleotides read TGTGCCAGCAGCTCAAACCCGGGACCCTCCTACAATGAGCAGTTCTTC. It yields the protein CASSSNPGPSYNEQFF. The chain combines TRBV5-6 with TRBJ2-1; possibly TRBD1 or TRBD2 for D (5 bases each). Germline V gene lookup returns CDR1 SGHDT and CDR2 YYEEEE. The CDR3 spans 16 residues. V lost 3 bases and J 0 bases, leaving 13 bases between the germline ends.